These T cell receptor beta chains were read from a single sample in a study of T cell responses to AZD1222 COVID-19 vaccine. The protocol was immunoSEQ multiplex PCR, while the TCRdb copy is restricted to in-frame clones and leaves out a portion. The table includes some 200,000 clones, around 94% detected once. Sequenced material: peripheral blood, taken 28 days after the second dose of the MenACWY control vaccine. The receptors shown here come from an adult who received the MenACWY meningococcal vaccine as a control. Both conserved end residues are part of each CDR3. Fields, in order: CDR3 length, V gene, clone size, J gene, D gene, CDR3 DNA, CDR3 protein. A D gene is named only where the DNA matches it firmly. The size of a clone is reported for some rows only, either as once, few or many, or as a class for expanded clones.

15	TRBV19	-	TRBJ2-3	-	TGTGCCAGTAGTAATGGGGCCAGTAGCACAGATACGCAGTATTTT	CASSNGASSTDTQYF
15	TRBV2	-	TRBJ2-7	TRBD2	TGTGCCAGCGGTCTGGCGGGAGGGCTCAGGTACGAGCAGTACTTC	CASGLAGGLRYEQYF
12	TRBV27	-	TRBJ2-7	-	TGTGCCAGCAGTTGGGGCGGGATCGAGCAGTACTTC	CASSWGGIEQYF
18	TRBV27	once	TRBJ2-1	TRBD2	TGTGCCAGCAGTCCTCCCAGGACTAGCGGGAACTCTTACAATGAGCAGTTCTTC	CASSPPRTSGNSYNEQFF
16	TRBV7-9	-	TRBJ1-1	-	TGTGCCAGCAGCAAGTATGATGGGGGGATGAACACTGAAGCTTTCTTT	CASSKYDGGMNTEAFF
13	TRBV7-9	-	TRBJ2-7	-	TGTGCCAGCATCCCGGCCGGTGCCTACGAGCAGTACTTC	CASIPAGAYEQYF
16	TRBV28	-	TRBJ1-3	TRBD1	TGTGCCAGCAGTTTACACCAGGGGGCTGGTGGAAACACCATATATTTT	CASSLHQGAGGNTIYF
13	TRBV29-1	-	TRBJ2-7	-	TGCAGCGTTGAAGATCCAGCCTCCTACGAGCAGTACTTC	CSVEDPASYEQYF
15	TRBV27	few	TRBJ1-5	-	TGTGCCAGCAGCCCTCCCGGACGGGGCAATCAGCCCCAGCATTTT	CASSPPGRGNQPQHF
15	TRBV27	-	TRBJ2-7	TRBD2	TGTGCCACCACTCTGATCTCTAGCGGCTCCGGTGAGCAGTACTTC	CATTLISSGSGEQYF
15	TRBV5-1	few	TRBJ2-7	TRBD1	TGCGCCAGCAGCCCCGGACAGGGGACTTCCTACGAGCAGTACTTC	CASSPGQGTSYEQYF
16	TRBV15	few	TRBJ2-6	-	TGTGCCACCAGCCGCCGCCGTCTACTCGGGGCCAACGTCCTGACTTTC	CATSRRRLLGANVLTF
16	TRBV4-2	-	TRBJ1-6	TRBD1	TGTGCCAGCAGCCAGGCCAGGGGGGGGCGCGGTTCACCCCTCCACTTT	CASSQARGGRGSPLHF
16	TRBV11-3	-	TRBJ1-4	-	TGTGCCAGCAGCCACGGTGGTTTGGGTCTAAAGGAAAAACTGTTTTTT	CASSHGGLGLKEKLFF
15	TRBV10-2	-	TRBJ1-3	-	TGCGCCAGCAGTGACCGCGGCCTGCCTGGAAACACCATATATTTT	CASSDRGLPGNTIYF
17	TRBV19	-	TRBJ2-4	TRBD1	TGTGCCAGTAGTATAGAAGGACAGGGTAGATCCAAAAACATTCAGTACTTC	CASSIEGQGRSKNIQYF
11	TRBV19	-	TRBJ2-7	-	TGTGCCACCAAGTGGGCTAGGGAGCAGTACTTC	CATKWAREQYF
14	TRBV3-1/TRBV3-2	-	TRBJ2-3	-	TGTGCCAGCAGCCAAGGGCTAGTAGCAGATACGCAGTATTTT	CASSQGLVADTQYF
14	TRBV19	-	TRBJ2-5	-	TGTGCCAGTAGTAGGCGGGACAGACAAGAGACCCAGTACTTC	CASSRRDRQETQYF
14	TRBV10-3	once	TRBJ1-2	-	TGTGCCATCAGTGAGTCGCTCGGGGGGGTTGGCTACACCTTC	CAISESLGGVGYTF
12	TRBV30	-	TRBJ2-3	-	TGTGCCTGGAGGATGAACACAGATACGCAGTATTTT	CAWRMNTDTQYF
13	TRBV5-1	-	TRBJ1-2	-	TGCGCCAGCAGCTTGTTTCAGGACTATGGCTACACCTTC	CASSLFQDYGYTF